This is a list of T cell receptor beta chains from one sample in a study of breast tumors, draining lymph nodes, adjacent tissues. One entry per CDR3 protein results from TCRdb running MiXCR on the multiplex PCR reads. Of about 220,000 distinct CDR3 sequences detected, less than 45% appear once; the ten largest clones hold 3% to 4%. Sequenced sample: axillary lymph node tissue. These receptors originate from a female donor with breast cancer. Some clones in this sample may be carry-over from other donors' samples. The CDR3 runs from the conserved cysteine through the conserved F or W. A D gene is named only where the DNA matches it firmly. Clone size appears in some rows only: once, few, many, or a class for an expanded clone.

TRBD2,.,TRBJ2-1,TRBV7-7,CARVPRTSGSGDEQFF,TGTGCTAGAGTCCCCAGGACTAGCGGGAGTGGGGATGAGCAGTTCTTC
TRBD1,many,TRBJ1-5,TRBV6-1,CASSATGGQPQHF,TGTGCCAGCAGCGCAACAGGGGGTCAGCCCCAGCATTTT
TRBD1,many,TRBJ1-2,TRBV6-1,CASSDPGQGLNGYTF,TGTGCCAGCAGTGACCCTGGACAGGGATTGAATGGCTACACCTTC
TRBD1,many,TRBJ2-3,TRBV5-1,CASSLAGQGFADTQYF,TGCGCCAGCAGCTTGGCGGGACAGGGTTTTGCAGATACGCAGTATTTT
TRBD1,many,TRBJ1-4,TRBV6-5,CASSYFGTGGPNEKLFF,TGTGCCAGCAGTTACTTCGGGACAGGGGGGCCTAATGAAAAACTGTTTTTT
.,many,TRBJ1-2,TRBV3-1,CASSQDGSQGGYTF,TGTGCCAGCAGCCAAGATGGTAGCCAGGGTGGCTACACCTTC
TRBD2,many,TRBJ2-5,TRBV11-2,CASSWGTSGRGQETQYF,TGTGCCAGCAGCTGGGGTACTAGCGGGAGGGGACAAGAGACCCAGTACTTC
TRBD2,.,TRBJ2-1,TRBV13,CASSFRGGGVGQFF,TGTGCCAGCAGCTTCCGGGGGGGCGGGGTGGGGCAGTTCTTC
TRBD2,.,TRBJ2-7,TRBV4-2,CASSPALAGSYEQYF,TGTGCCAGCAGCCCAGCCCTAGCGGGATCCTACGAGCAGTACTTC
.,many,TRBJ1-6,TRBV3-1,CASSRRGQSPLHF,TGTGCCAGCAGCCGGCGGGGGCAATCACCCCTCCACTTT
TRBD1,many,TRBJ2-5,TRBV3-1,CASSQDQGDGETQYF,TGTGCCAGCAGCCAAGATCAGGGGGATGGAGAGACCCAGTACTTC
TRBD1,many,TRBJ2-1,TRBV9,CASSAAGTGGAGEQFF,TGTGCCAGCAGCGCGGCCGGGACAGGGGGCGCGGGGGAGCAGTTCTTC
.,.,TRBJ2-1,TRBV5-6,CASSLLAPSSYNEQFF,TGCGCCAGCAGCTTGTTAGCTCCTAGCTCCTACAATGAGCAGTTCTTC
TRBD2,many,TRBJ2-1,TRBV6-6,CASSPRTSGREDNEQFF,TGTGCCAGCAGTCCCCGGACTAGCGGGAGAGAGGACAATGAGCAGTTCTTC
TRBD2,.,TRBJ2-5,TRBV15,CATSRDRKRGETQYF,TGTGCCACCAGCAGAGATAGGAAGCGGGGAGAGACCCAGTACTTC
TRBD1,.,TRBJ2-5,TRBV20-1,CSINPGTGDDQETQYF,TGCAGTATCAACCCCGGGACAGGGGACGACCAAGAGACCCAGTACTTC
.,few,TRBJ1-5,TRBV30,CAWNRDKQPQHF,TGTGCCTGGAACCGGGATAAACAGCCCCAGCATTTT
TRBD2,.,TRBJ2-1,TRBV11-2,CASSLAAGRTYNEQFF,TGTGCCAGCAGCTTAGCTGCCGGGAGGACCTACAATGAGCAGTTCTTC
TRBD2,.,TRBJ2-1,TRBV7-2,CASSPRLAGGYNEQFF,TGTGCCAGCAGCCCTCGACTAGCGGGGGGGTACAATGAGCAGTTCTTC
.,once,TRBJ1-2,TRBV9,CASSVGTGGPYGYTF,TGTGCCAGCAGCGTTGGGACGGGGGGTCCCTATGGCTACACCTTC
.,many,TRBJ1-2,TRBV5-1,CAFPTGVYGYTF,TGCGCCTTCCCGACAGGCGTTTATGGCTACACCTTC
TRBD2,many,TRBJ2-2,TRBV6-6,CASTGAGNTGELFF,TGTGCCAGCACGGGAGCGGGAAACACCGGGGAGCTGTTTTTT
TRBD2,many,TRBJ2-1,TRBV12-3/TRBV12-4,CASSHRGGPNNEQFF,TGTGCCAGCAGTCACCGGGGGGGCCCGAACAATGAGCAGTTCTTC
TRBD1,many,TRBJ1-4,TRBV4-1,CASSLTGTGVSEEKLFF,TGCGCCAGCAGCCTTACCGGGACAGGGGTGTCGGAAGAAAAACTGTTTTTT
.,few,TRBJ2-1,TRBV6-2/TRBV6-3,CASRTANNEQFF,TGTGCCAGCAGGACAGCAAACAATGAGCAGTTCTTC
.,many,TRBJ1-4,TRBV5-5,CASSLVTATTNEKLFF,TGTGCCAGCAGCTTGGTGACAGCTACTACTAATGAAAAACTGTTTTTT
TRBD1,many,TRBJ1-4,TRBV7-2,CASSSGQGAGVREKLFF,TGTGCCAGCAGCTCGGGACAGGGGGCAGGCGTAAGGGAAAAACTGTTTTTT
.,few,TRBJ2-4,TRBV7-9,CASSLEDSNIQYF,TGTGCCAGCAGCTTAGAAGACAGCAACATTCAGTACTTC
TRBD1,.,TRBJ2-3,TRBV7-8,CASSLVTGVADTQYF,TGTGCCAGCAGCTTAGTGACAGGGGTGGCAGATACGCAGTATTTT
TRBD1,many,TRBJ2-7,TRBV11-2,CASSVGQGYEQYF,TGTGCCAGCAGCGTGGGACAGGGATACGAGCAGTACTTC
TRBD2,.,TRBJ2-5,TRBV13,CASSLDGLAKETQYF,TGTGCCAGCAGCTTAGATGGACTAGCGAAAGAGACCCAGTACTTC
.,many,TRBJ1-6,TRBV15,CATSRGSDRANSPLHF,TGTGCCACCAGCAGAGGGAGTGACAGAGCTAATTCACCCCTCCACTTT
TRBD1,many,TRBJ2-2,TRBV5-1,CASSLGGQGSTGELFF,TGCGCCAGCAGCTTGGGGGGACAGGGTTCGACCGGGGAGCTGTTTTTT
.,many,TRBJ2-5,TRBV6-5,CAAGAAGGYAETQYF,TGTGCCGCGGGGGCAGCGGGTGGGTATGCAGAGACCCAGTACTTC
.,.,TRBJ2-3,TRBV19,CASSILPTDTQYF,TGTGCCAGTAGTATTCTCCCCACAGATACGCAGTATTTT
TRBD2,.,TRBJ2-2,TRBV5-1,CASSPGLAGATGELFF,TGCGCCAGCAGCCCTGGACTAGCGGGAGCCACCGGGGAGCTGTTTTTT
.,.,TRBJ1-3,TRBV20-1,CSARTRDGNTIYF,TGCAGTGCTAGGACCAGGGACGGAAACACCATATATTTT
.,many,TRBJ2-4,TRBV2,CASSDSKNIQYF,TGTGCCAGCAGTGACAGTAAAAACATTCAGTACTTC
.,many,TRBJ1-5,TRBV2,CASREGGLRPQHF,TGTGCCAGCAGGGAGGGGGGGCTTCGGCCCCAGCATTTT
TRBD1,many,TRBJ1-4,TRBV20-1,CSASDRGNEKLFF,TGCAGTGCTAGCGACAGGGGAAATGAAAAACTGTTTTTT
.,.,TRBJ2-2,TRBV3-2,CASSQVRRNPNTGELFF,TGTGCCAGCAGCCAAGTTCGGCGCAACCCGAACACCGGGGAGCTGTTTTTT
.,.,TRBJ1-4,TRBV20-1,CSASNRLSGIEEKLFF,TGCAGTGCTAGCAACAGGCTCTCGGGGATTGAAGAAAAACTGTTTTTT
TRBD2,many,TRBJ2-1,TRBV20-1,CSAKLLAGAYNEQFF,TGCAGTGCTAAACTACTAGCGGGAGCTTACAATGAGCAGTTCTTC
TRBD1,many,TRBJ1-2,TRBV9,CASSVALGQAYGYTF,TGTGCCAGCAGCGTAGCTTTAGGACAGGCCTATGGCTACACCTTC
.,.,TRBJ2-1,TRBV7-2,CASSSAGTTNEQFF,TGTGCCAGCAGCTCAGCCGGGACAACCAATGAGCAGTTCTTC
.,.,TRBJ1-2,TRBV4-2,CASSQDLAGVYGYAF,TGTGCCAGCAGCCAAGATCTAGCGGGAGTCTATGGCTACGCCTTC
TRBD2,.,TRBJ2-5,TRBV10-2,CASSEWEGGRQETQYF,TGCGCCAGCAGTGAATGGGAGGGAGGTCGCCAAGAGACCCAGTACTTC
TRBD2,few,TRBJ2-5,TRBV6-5,CASSSSGLAGERTQYF,TGTGCCAGCAGTTCCTCGGGACTAGCGGGAGAGCGGACCCAGTACTTC
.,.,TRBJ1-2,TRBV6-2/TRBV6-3,CASSLEGADYGYTF,TGTGCCAGCAGTTTAGAAGGGGCTGACTATGGCTACACCTTC
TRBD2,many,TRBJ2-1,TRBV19,CASMRAGGRGEQFF,TGTGCCAGTATGCGAGCGGGGGGGCGGGGTGAGCAGTTCTTC
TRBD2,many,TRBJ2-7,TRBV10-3,CAISDVVSGSAYEQYF,TGTGCCATCAGTGACGTTGTTAGCGGGAGCGCCTACGAGCAGTACTTC
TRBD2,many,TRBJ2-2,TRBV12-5,CASGLAGEAAGELFF,TGTGCTAGTGGACTAGCGGGAGAGGCCGCCGGAGAGCTGTTTTTT
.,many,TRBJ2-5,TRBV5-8,CASSSLGTSRETQYF,TGTGCCAGCAGCTCCCTCGGGACATCAAGGGAGACCCAGTACTTC